The entry that follows covers one T cell receptor (beta chain) sequence. Germline and junction disagree at one end, which may indicate a read error. The germline gives CDR1 MNHEY, CDR2 SVGAGI. The CDR3 covers 14 residues. This specimen comes from a study of blood T cell repertoires in COVID-19. Background on the study: T cells, B-cell-depleted T cells, or PBMCs supplied cDNA or gDNA.

Original processing methods: Nucleated cell number was recorded as an estimate derived from reference gene primer amplification. Repertoires were generated with immunoSEQ multiplex PCR, while TCRdb's copy carries only in-frame clones and drops some. Clone size and the V and J calls come from that table; the DNA yielded D and trimming. This table has some 160,000 clones, 80% appearing once. Cohort 3 donors counted as recovered after two negative PCRs, clearance, or resolved symptoms. Material for sequencing was PBMCs or T cells enriched from blood (not recorded which). The receptor was derived from a woman aged 60-75 years who had recovered from COVID-19. The V call is TRBV6-5, the J call TRBJ1-2, with D possibly TRBD1 on 6 matching bases. In DNA form, the CDR3 reads TGTGTCAGCGCTGGTCTGGGGGCGGGCTATGGCTACACCTTC. Its protein is CVSAGLGAGYGYTF.